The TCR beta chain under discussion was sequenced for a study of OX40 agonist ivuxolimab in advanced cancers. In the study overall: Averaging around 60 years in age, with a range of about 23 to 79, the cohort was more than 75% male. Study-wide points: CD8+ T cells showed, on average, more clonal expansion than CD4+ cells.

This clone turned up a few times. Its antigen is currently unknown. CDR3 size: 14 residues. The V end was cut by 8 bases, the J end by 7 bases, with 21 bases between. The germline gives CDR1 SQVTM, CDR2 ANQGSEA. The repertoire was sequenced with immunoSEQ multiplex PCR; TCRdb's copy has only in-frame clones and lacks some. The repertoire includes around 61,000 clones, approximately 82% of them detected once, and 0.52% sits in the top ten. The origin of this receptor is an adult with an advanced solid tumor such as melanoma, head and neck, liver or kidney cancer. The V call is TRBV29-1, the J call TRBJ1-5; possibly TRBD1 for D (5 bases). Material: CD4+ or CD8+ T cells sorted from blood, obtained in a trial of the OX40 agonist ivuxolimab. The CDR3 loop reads CSWGGEHLGQPQHF. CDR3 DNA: TGCAGCTGGGGGGGGGAACACCTAGGACAGCCCCAGCATTTT.